Below, 20 T cell receptor beta chains from the same sample are listed, as sequenced in a study of blood T cell repertoires in COVID-19. The assay was immunoSEQ multiplex PCR, and TCRdb's table has in-frame clones only and misses some. The sample consists of some 300,000 clones, approximately 86% of them appearing once. Source material: peripheral blood. The receptors originated from a man aged 70 or older with acute or convalescent COVID-19.

This rearrangement joins TRBV11-2 to TRBJ1-1; TRBD1 might be the D (6 bases). Trimming stripped 5 bases from V and 4 bases from J, with 14 bases between. CDR3 length equals 14 residues. The germline CDR1 and CDR2 sequences are SGHAT and FQNNGV. The CDR3 DNA reads TGTGCCAGCAGCACCCAGGGGAGCGGCACTGAAGCTTTCTTT. Translated, it gives CASSTQGSGTEAFF. The variable domain in full, completed from reference TRBV11-2 and TRBJ1-1, reads EAGVAQSPRYKIIEKRQSVAFWCNPISGHATLYWYQQILGQGPKLLIQFQNNGVVDDSQLPKDRFSAERLKGVDSTLKIQPAKLEDSAVYLCASSTQGSGTEAFFGQGTRLTVV.

In its sample, this clone was seen a few times. The chain combines TRBV19 with TRBJ2-7, with D perhaps matching TRBD2 (5 bases). Trimming cost V 4 bases and J 4 bases, with 8 bases left between them. The CDR3 is 12 amino acids. Per the germline V gene, CDR1 is LNHDA and CDR2 is SQIVND (reference sequence). In DNA, the CDR3 is TGTGCCAGTAGTACCGGACTGTACGAGCAGTACTTC. Protein: CASSTGLYEQYF.

The chain joins TRBV5-4 to TRBJ2-1; 7 bases agree with TRBD2. Germline V gives CDR1 SGHNT, CDR2 YYREEE (reference sequence). V was clipped by 6 bases and J by 2 bases; unmatched bases: 14. The CDR3 contains 17 residues. This CDR3 reads CASNDRAGSGPYNEQFF. The CDR3 DNA sequence: TGTGCCAGCAACGACCGAGCAGGTAGCGGGCCCTACAATGAGCAGTTCTTC.

The CDR3 DNA follows: TGTGCCAGCATTGATAGGGGTCGCCAAGAGACCCAGTACTTC. This sequence encodes CASIDRGRQETQYF. The chain has TRBV5-4 and TRBJ2-5, with D tentatively TRBD1 (5 bases). The CDR3 is 14 amino acids. The germline V gene encodes CDR1 SGHNT and CDR2 YYREEE (reference sequence). V lost 6 bases, J lost 1 base, and 13 bases lay in between.

The J gene is TRBJ2-7, the V gene TRBV18, with 13 nucleotides matching TRBD2. The CDR3 is made up of 14 amino acids. Germline-derived CDR1 and CDR2 are KGHSH and LQKENI. V was pared by 8 bases and J by 3 bases, with 4 bases of the junction left unmatched. Here the CDR3 reads CASPGLAGDYEQYF. DNA for the CDR3: TGTGCCAGCCCAGGACTAGCGGGGGACTACGAGCAGTACTTC. Drawing the rest from reference TRBV18 and TRBJ2-7, the complete variable domain is NAGVMQNPRHLVRRRGQEARLRCSPMKGHSHVYWYRQLPEEGLKFMVYLQKENIIDESGMPKERFSAEFPKEGPSILRIQQVVRGDSAAYFCASPGLAGDYEQYFGPGTRLTVT.

This rearrangement joins TRBV4-2 to TRBJ2-5; 10 nucleotides agree with TRBD1. V lost 3 bases and J lost 2; bases outside the gene matches: 3. From germline, CDR1 is LGHNA and CDR2 YNFKEQ. This CDR3 is built from 15 residues. DNA for the CDR3: TGTGCCAGCAGCCATTGGGGACAGGGGCAAGAGACCCAGTACTTC. It is translated as CASSHWGQGQETQYF.

This CDR3 reads CASSPGQGPGRNQPQHF. CDR3 DNA: TGTGCCAGCTCCCCCGGTCAGGGGCCGGGGCGCAATCAGCCCCAGCATTTT. The chain joins TRBV18 to TRBJ1-5; TRBD1 might be the D (6 bases). Per the germline V gene, CDR1 is KGHSH and CDR2 is LQKENI. V was shortened by 6 bases and J by 2 bases, with 20 bases between the two germline ends. CDR3 length: 17 amino acids.

Details on this clone: The identical CDR3 is also encoded by other nucleotide sequences in the sample. The chain is built from TRBV11-3 and TRBJ2-1; D possibly corresponds to TRBD2 (5 bases). The CDR3 has 13 residues. V was clipped by 1 base and J by 4 bases, with 5 bases between them. Germline V gives CDR1 SGHNT, CDR2 YENEEA. The chain's CDR3 is CASSLGGYNEQFF. DNA for the CDR3: TGTGCCAGCAGCTTAGGAGGGTACAATGAGCAGTTCTTC.

This chain links TRBV2 with TRBJ2-3; D might be TRBD2 (6 bases). Looked up from germline, CDR1 is SNHLY and CDR2 is FYNNEI. The V and J ends lost 9 bases and 6 bases respectively, with 16 bases between them. The CDR3 is made up of 13 amino acids. The CDR3, as DNA: TGTGCCAGTAAAGGGGAGGTCGCGGATACGCAGTATTTT. This gives the protein CASKGEVADTQYF.

This clone was picked up a small number of times. This chain links TRBV15 with TRBJ2-7, with TRBD1 identical over 9 bases. Per the germline V gene, CDR1 is LNHNV and CDR2 is YYDKDF (reference sequence). J was trimmed by 6 bases and V by 3 bases; bases with no gene match: 0. The CDR3 length is 12 residues. In DNA, the CDR3 is TGTGCCACCAGCAGGACAGGGGGCGAGCAGTACTTC. It encodes CATSRTGGEQYF.

As DNA, the CDR3 is TGTGCCAGCTCACAGAGGGCGGGAGAGCCAGATACGCAGTATTTT. Protein sequence: CASSQRAGEPDTQYF. The gene calls are TRBV18 and TRBJ2-3; 7 nucleotides agree with TRBD2. Germline-derived CDR1 and CDR2 are KGHSH and LQKENI. V trimming: 4 bases; J trimming: 4 bases; junction bases outside the gene matches: 8. The CDR3 extends over 15 amino acids.

This clone was seen a handful of times. The chain recombines TRBV28 with TRBJ1-6; no reliable D call. The CDR3 loop spans 11 amino acids. The germline V and J ends were trimmed by 6 bases and 9 bases, with 6 bases remaining between them. Germline CDR1 MDHEN, CDR2 SYDVKM. The CDR3 reads CASRSVSPLHF. As DNA, the CDR3 is TGTGCCAGCAGATCGGTTTCACCCCTCCACTTT.

The chain joins TRBV24-1 to TRBJ1-1, with 8 bases identical to TRBD1. Germline values: CDR1 KGHDR, CDR2 SFDVKD. The CDR3 is 12 residues long. After removal of 3 bases from V and 12 bases from J, the junction contained 5 bases not matched to a gene. The CDR3, as DNA: TGTGCCACCAGTGATGGCAGGGGGCAGTCTTTCTTT. Its protein is CATSDGRGQSFF.

About this clone itself: At the DNA level, this CDR3 is encoded by other sequences in the same sample as well. The V and J genes are TRBV20-1 and TRBJ1-2; D call uncertain. CDR3 length: 10 residues. Deletions cut 4 bases from V and 3 bases from J, with 3 bases between. Germline-derived CDR1 and CDR2 are DFQATT and SNEGSKA (reference sequence). CDR3 nucleotides: TGCAGTGCTACCGACTATGGCTACACCTTC. Protein product: CSATDYGYTF.

The gene calls are TRBV5-6 and TRBJ2-7; 7 positions agree with TRBD1. With V trimmed by 4 bases and J by 0 bases, 10 bases remained unmatched. Germline CDR1 and CDR2: SGHDT and YYEEEE. The CDR3 sequence is 16 residues long. CDR3 in amino acids: CASSRTRTGFSYEQYF. DNA for the CDR3: TGTGCCAGCAGCCGCACTAGGACAGGTTTCTCCTACGAGCAGTACTTC.

The V gene is TRBV27, the J gene TRBJ1-2, with D perhaps matching TRBD1 (5 bases). The length of the CDR3 is 13 residues. Germline lookup yields CDR1 MNHEY and CDR2 SMNVEV (reference sequence). With 5 bases removed from V and 1 base from J, the gap between germline ends came to 8 bases. CDR3 protein: CASSPRDNYGYTF. CDR3 nucleotides: TGTGCCAGCAGTCCCAGGGATAACTATGGCTACACCTTC.

The rearrangement links TRBV21-1 to TRBJ2-7; no check of the table's D call, TRBD2, against the DNA was made. TRBV21-1 is a recognized pseudogene. This CDR3 region has 15 residues. CDR3 sequence reads: CASSKLVLPTYEQYF. CDR3 sequence (DNA): TGTGCCAGCAGCAAACTAGTCTTACCTACCTACGAGCAGTACTTC.

The genes are TRBV5-8 and TRBJ2-7, with 9 nucleotides matching TRBD1. The CDR3 has 15 residues. Germline CDR1 reads SGHTS; CDR2 reads YDEGEE. With V trimmed by 3 bases and J by 6 bases, 10 bases remained unmatched. The CDR3 protein is CASSSGTGYGIEQYF. CDR3 DNA: TGTGCCAGCAGCTCCGGGACAGGGTATGGGATCGAGCAGTACTTC.

The chain joins TRBV4-1 to TRBJ1-5; maybe TRBD1 (6 bases). The CDR3 length is 19 residues. CDR1 is MGHRA and CDR2 is YSYEKL in the germline V gene. The V end lost 4 bases, the J end lost 4 bases, and 26 bases lay between the germline ends. The chain's CDR3 is CASSRTPARSQGPNQPQHF. The CDR3 nucleotides are TGCGCCAGCAGCCGAACCCCAGCTCGCTCCCAGGGGCCGAATCAGCCCCAGCATTTT.

The gene calls are TRBV5-4 and TRBJ1-1, with TRBD1 as a possible D gene (6 bases). This CDR3 contains 15 residues. Germline CDR1 and CDR2: SGHNT and YYREEE (reference sequence). Between the trimmed V and J ends, which lost 3 bases and 1 base, there was a span of 13 bases. The CDR3 bases are TGTGCCAGCAGCTCCCCGGGGGGCGGGAACACTGAAGCTTTCTTT. Translating it yields CASSSPGGGNTEAFF.